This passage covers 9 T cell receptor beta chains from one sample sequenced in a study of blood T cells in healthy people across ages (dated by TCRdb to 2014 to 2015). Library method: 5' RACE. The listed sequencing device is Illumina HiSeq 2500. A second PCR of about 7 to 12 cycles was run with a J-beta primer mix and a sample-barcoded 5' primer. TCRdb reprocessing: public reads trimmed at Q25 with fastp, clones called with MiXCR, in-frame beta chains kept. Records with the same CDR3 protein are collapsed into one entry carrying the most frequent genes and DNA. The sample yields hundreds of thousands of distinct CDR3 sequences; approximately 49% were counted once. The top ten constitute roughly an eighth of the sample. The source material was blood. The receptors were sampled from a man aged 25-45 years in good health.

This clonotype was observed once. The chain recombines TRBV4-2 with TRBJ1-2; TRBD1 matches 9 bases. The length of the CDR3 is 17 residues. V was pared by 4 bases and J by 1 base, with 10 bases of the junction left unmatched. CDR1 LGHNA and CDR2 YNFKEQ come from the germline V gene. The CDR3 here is CASSPVDRGSGNYGYTF. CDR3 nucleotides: TGTGCCAGCAGCCCCGTTGACAGGGGGTCTGGTAACTATGGCTACACCTTC.

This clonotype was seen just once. As DNA, the CDR3 is TGTGCCAGCAGTAATTGGGTGGTTCTCAATTCACCCCTCCACTTT. This translates into CASSNWVVLNSPLHF. This chain connects TRBV12-3 or TRBV12-4 to TRBJ1-6; D is undetermined. This CDR3 contains 15 residues. The ends were cut back, 5 bases at V and 7 bases at J, with 15 bases in the middle.

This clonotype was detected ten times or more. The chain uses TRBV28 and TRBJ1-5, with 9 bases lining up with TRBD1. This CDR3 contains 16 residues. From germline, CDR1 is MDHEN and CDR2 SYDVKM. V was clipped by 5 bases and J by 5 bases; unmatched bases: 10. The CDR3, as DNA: TGTGCCAGCAGTACGTTCTTGGACAGGGGTGATCAGCCCCAGCATTTT. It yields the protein CASSTFLDRGDQPQHF.

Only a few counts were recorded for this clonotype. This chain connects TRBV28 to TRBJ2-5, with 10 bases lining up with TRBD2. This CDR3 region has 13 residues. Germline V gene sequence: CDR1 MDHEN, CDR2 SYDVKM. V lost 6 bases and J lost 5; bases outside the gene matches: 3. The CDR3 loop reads CASRLAGDETQYF. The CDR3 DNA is TGTGCCAGCAGGCTAGCGGGGGATGAGACCCAGTACTTC. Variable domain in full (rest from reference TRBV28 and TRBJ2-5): DVKVTQSSRYLVKRTGEKVFLECVQDMDHENMFWYRQDPGLGLRLIYFSYDVKMKEKGDIPEGYSVSREKKERFSLILESASTNQTSMYLCASRLAGDETQYFGPGTRLLVL.

In DNA form, the CDR3 reads TGTGCCATCAGCCCTGCCGAGACCCAGTACTTC. It codes for CAISPAETQYF. The chain recombines TRBV10-3 with TRBJ2-5; D not resolved. This CDR3 has 11 amino acids. V lost 6 bases and J 5 bases, leaving 7 bases between the germline ends. Germline-derived CDR1 and CDR2 are ENHRY and SYGVKD.

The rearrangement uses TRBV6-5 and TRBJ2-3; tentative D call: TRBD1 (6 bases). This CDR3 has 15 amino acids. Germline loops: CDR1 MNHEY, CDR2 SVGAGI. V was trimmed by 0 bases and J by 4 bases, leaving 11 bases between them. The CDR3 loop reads CASSYSTRGADTQYF. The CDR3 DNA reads TGTGCCAGCAGTTACTCGACCAGGGGAGCAGATACGCAGTATTTT.

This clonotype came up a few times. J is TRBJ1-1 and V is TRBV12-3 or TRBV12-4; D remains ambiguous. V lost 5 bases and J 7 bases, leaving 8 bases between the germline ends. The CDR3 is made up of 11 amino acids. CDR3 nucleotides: TGTGCCAGCAGTATAGGAGGTGAAGCTTTCTTT. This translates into CASSIGGEAFF.

CDR3 sequence (DNA): TGTGCCAGCTCACCGGGGGACAAAGGCTACACCTTC. Translating gives CASSPGDKGYTF. The genes are TRBV18 and TRBJ1-2, with a tentative D call TRBD1 (6 bases). Per the germline V gene, CDR1 is KGHSH and CDR2 is LQKENI. V shed 3 bases and J shed 8 bases, with 10 bases lying between them. The CDR3 runs to 12 residues.

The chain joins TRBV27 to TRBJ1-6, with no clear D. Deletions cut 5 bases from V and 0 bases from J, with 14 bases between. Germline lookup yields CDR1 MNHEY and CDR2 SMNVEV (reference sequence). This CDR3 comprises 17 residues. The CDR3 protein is CASSPLFGSSYNSPLHF. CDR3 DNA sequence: TGTGCCAGCAGTCCTCTTTTTGGGAGCTCCTATAATTCACCCCTCCACTTT.